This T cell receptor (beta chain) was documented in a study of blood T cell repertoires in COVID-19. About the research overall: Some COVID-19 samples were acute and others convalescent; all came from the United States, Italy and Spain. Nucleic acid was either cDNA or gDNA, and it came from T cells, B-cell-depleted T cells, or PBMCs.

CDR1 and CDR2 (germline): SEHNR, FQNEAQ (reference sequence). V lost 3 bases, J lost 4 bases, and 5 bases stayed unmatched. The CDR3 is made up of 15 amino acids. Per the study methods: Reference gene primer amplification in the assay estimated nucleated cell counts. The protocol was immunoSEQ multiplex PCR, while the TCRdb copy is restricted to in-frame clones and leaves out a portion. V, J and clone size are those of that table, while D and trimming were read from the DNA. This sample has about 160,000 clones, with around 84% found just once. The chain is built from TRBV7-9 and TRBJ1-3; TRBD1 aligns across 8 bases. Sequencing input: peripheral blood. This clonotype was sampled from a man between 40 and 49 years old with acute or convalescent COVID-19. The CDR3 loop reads CASSLQGASGNTIYF. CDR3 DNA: TGTGCCAGCAGCTTGCAGGGGGCGAGCGGAAACACCATATATTTT. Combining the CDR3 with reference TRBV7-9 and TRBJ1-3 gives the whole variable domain DTGVSQNPRHKITKRGQNVTFRCDPISEHNRLYWYRQTLGQGPEFLTYFQNEAQLEKSRLLSDRFSAERPKGSFSTLEIQRTEQGDSAMYLCASSLQGASGNTIYFGEGSWLTVV.